This T cell receptor (beta chain) was sequenced in a study of T cells in Graves' hyperthyroidism and ophthalmopathy. The germline V gene has CDR1 LNHDA and CDR2 SQIVND (reference sequence). Trimming stripped 5 bases from V and 2 bases from J, with 16 bases between. The CDR3 extends over 15 amino acids. What was amplified from RNA transcripts were TCR beta CDR3 regions. A first-round RT-PCR of the TCR CDR3 used the HTBI primer set. TCRdb re-called the multiplex PCR reads with MiXCR, one entry per CDR3 protein. Of about 360,000 distinct CDR3 sequences listed, approximately 13% are singletons. The receptor's source is a man aged 30 to 45 with Graves' hyperthyroidism that later progressed to Graves' ophthalmopathy. The chain couples TRBV19 to TRBJ2-7; D possibly uses TRBD1 or TRBD2 (5 bases each). The sequencing sample was made of blood. The CDR3 nucleotides read TGTGCCAGTAGTCCCTGGGGGAGCTCGCCCTACGAGCAGTACTTC. It encodes CASSPWGSSPYEQYF.